This T cell receptor beta chain was recorded in a study of shared clonotypes between healthy human individuals. Study details: CD4 naive and CD4 memory each took three plates per donor, while CD8 naive took two and CD8 memory one.

The study, taken as a whole, reports: A few donors showed sharing of about 5.5% of naive CD4 clonotypes.

This CDR3 comprises 14 residues. Trimming stripped 6 bases from V and 6 bases from J, with 16 bases between. Germline CDR1 is SGHNT and CDR2 is YENEEA. To note about this clone: What it recognizes is unknown.

The assay was run at deep level. Around 32,000 T cell genomes, or around 180 ng DNA, went into the sorted-subset replicate PCRs. The repertoire was sequenced with immunoSEQ multiplex PCR; TCRdb's copy has only in-frame clones and lacks some. The sample records some 1.4 million clones, approximately 97% being singletons. The rearrangement joins TRBV11-3 to TRBJ2-3; D is ambiguous. The sample taken for sequencing was naive CD4+ T cells sorted from blood. Subset meaning: CD45RA+ positively selected. The clonotype originates from a young man in good health. The CDR3 coding sequence is TGTGCCAGCAGTACCGGACCCACCACGGATACGCAGTATTTT. Protein: CASSTGPTTDTQYF.